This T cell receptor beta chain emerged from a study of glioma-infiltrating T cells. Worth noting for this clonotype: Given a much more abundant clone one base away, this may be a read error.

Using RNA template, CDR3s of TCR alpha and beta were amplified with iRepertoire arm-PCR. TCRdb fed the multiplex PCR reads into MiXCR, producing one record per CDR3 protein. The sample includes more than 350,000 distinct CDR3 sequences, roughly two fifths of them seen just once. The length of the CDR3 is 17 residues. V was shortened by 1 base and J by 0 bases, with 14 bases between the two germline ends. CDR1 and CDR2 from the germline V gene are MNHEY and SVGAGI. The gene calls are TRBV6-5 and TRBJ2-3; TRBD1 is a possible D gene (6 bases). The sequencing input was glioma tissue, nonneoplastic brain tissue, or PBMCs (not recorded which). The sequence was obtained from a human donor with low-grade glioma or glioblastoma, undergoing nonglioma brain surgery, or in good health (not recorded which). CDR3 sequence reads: CASSYWGPSASTDTQYF. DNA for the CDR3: TGTGCCAGCAGTTACTGGGGGCCCAGTGCTAGCACAGATACGCAGTATTTT.